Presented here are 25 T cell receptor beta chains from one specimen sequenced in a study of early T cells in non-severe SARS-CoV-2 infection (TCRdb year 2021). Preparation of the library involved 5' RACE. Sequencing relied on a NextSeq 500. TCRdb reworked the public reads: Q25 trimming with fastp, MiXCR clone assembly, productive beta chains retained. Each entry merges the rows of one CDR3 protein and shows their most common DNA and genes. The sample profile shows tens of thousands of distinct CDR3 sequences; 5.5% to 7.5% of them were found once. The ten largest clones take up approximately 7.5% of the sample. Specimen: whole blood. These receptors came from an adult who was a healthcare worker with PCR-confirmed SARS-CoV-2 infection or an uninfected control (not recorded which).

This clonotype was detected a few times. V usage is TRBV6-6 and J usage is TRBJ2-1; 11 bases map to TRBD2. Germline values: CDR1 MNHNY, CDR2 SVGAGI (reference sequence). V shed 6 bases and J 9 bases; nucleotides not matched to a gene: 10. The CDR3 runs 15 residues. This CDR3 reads CASSYPTSGVVEQFF. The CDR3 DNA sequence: TGTGCCAGCAGCTACCCGACTAGCGGGGTTGTTGAGCAGTTCTTC.

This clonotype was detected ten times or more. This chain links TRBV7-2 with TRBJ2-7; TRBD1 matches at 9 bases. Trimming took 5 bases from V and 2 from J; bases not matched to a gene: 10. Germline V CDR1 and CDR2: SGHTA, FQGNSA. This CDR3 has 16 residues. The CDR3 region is CASSRTGGDGPYEQYF. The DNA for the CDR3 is TGTGCCAGCAGCCGTACAGGGGGCGACGGGCCCTACGAGCAGTACTTC.

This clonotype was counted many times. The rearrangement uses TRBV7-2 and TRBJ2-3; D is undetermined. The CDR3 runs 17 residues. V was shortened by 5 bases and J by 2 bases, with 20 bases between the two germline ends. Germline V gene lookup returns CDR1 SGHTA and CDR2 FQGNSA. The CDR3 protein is CASSLEESVQYTDTQYF. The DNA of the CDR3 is TGTGCCAGCAGCCTAGAGGAGTCGGTCCAGTACACAGATACGCAGTATTTT.

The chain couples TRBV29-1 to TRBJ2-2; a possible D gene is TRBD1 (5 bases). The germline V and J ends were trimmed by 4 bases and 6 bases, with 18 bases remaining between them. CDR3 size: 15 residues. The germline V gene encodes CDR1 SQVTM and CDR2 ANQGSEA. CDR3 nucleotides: TGCAGCGTTGGAAACCGCTTGGAGACAGCCGGGGAGCTGTTTTTT. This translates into CSVGNRLETAGELFF.

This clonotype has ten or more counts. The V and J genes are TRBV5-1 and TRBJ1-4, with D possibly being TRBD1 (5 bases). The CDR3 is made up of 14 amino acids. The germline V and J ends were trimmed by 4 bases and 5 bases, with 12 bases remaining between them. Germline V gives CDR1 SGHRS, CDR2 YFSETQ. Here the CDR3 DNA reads TGCGCCAGCAGCGTCGGGACGGCGAATGAAAAACTGTTTTTT. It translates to CASSVGTANEKLFF. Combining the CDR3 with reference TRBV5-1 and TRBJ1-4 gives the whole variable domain KAGVTQTPRYLIKTRGQQVTLSCSPISGHRSVSWYQQTPGQGLQFLFEYFSETQRNKGNFPGRFSGRQFSNSRSEMNVSTLELGDSALYLCASSVGTANEKLFFGSGTQLSVL.

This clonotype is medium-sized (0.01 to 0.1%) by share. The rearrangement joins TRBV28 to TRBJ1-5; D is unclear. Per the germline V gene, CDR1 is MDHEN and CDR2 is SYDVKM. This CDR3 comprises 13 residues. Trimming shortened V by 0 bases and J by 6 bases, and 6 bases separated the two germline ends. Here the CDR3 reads CASSLWEGQPQHF. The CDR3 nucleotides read TGTGCCAGCAGTTTATGGGAAGGTCAGCCCCAGCATTTT.

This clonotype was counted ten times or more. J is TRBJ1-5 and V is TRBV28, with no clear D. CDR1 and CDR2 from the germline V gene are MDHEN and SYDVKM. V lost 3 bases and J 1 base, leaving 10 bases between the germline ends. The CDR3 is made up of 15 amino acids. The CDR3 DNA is TGTGCCAGCAGTTTCATGCGGGTGAGCAATCAGCCCCAGCATTTT. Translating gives CASSFMRVSNQPQHF.

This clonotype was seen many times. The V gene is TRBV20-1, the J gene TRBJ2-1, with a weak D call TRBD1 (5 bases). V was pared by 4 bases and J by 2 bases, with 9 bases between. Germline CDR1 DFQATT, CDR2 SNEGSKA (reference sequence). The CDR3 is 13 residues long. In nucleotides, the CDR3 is TGCAGTGCTAAAAGGGGAACCTACAATGAGCAGTTCTTC. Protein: CSAKRGTYNEQFF.

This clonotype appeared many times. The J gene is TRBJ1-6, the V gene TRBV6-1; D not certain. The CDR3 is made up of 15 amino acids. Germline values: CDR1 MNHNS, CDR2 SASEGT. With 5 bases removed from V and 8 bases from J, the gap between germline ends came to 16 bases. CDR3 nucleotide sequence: TGTGCCAGCAGTCTACCTGACTACACAGATTCACCCCTCCACTTT. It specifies CASSLPDYTDSPLHF.

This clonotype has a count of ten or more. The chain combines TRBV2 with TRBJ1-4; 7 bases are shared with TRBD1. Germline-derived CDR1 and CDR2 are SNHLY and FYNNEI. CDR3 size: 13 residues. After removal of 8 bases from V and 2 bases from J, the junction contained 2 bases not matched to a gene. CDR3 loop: CASGGQTNEKLFF. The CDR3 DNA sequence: TGTGCCAGCGGGGGACAGACTAATGAAAAACTGTTTTTT.

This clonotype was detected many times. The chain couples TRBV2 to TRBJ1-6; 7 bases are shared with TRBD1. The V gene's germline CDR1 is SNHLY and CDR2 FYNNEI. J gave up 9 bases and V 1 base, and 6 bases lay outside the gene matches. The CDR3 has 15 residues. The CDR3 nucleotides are TGTGCCAGCAGTGAAGGGTCAGGGGGTACTTCACCCCTCCACTTT. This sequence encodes CASSEGSGGTSPLHF.

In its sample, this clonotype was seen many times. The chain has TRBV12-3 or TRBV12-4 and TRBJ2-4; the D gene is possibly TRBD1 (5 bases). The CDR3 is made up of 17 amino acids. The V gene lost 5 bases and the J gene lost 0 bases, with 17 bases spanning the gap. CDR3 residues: CASSPARGDSAKNIQYF. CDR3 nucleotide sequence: TGTGCCAGCAGTCCCGCTAGGGGCGACTCAGCCAAAAACATTCAGTACTTC.

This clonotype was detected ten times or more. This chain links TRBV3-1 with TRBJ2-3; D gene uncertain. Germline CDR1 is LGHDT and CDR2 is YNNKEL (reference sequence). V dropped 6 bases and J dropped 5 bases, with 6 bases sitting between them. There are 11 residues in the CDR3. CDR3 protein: CASRTGDTQYF. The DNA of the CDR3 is TGTGCCAGCAGAACTGGAGATACGCAGTATTTT.

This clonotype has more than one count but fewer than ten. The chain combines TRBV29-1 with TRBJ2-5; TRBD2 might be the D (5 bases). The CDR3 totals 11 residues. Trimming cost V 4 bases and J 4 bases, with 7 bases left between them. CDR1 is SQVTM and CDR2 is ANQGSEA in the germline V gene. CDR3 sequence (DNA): TGCAGCGTTGGAGGGTCAGAGACCCAGTACTTC. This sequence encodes CSVGGSETQYF.

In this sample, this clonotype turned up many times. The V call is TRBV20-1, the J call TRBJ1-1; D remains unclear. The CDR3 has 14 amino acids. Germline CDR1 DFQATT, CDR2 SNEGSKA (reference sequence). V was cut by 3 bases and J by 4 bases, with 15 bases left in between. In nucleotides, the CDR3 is TGCAGTGCTAGTGGCACCTTCTCCCCCACTGAAGCTTTCTTT. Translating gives CSASGTFSPTEAFF.

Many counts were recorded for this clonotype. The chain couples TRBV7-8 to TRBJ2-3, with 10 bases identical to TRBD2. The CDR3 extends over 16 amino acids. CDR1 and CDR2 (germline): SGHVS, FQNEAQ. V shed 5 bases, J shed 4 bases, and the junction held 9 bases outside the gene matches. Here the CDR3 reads CASSQKGAGGPDTQYF. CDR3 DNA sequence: TGTGCCAGCAGCCAAAAGGGAGCGGGGGGGCCAGATACGCAGTATTTT.

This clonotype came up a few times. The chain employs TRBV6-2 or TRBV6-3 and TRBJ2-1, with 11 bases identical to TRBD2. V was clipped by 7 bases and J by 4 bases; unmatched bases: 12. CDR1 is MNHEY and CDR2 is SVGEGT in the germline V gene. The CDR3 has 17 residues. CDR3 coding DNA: TGTGCCAGCACCCTCACTAGCGGGGGAGCCATTTACAATGAGCAGTTCTTC. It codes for CASTLTSGGAIYNEQFF.

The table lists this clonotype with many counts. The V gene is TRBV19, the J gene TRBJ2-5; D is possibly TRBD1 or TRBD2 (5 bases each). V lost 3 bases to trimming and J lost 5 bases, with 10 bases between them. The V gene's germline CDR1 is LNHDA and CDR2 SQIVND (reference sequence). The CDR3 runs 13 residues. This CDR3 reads CASSMLRGETQYF. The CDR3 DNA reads TGTGCCAGTAGTATGCTTCGGGGCGAGACCCAGTACTTC.

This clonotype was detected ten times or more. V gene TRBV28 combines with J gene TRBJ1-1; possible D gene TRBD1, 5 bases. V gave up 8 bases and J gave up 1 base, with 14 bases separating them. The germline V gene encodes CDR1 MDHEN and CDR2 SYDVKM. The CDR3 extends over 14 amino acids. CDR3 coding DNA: TGTGCCAGCTCCCCCAGTGGGGGGAACACTGAAGCTTTCTTT. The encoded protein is CASSPSGGNTEAFF.

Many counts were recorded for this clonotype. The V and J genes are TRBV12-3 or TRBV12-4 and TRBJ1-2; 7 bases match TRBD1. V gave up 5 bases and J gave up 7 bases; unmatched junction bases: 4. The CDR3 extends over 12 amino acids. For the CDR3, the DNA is TGTGCCAGCAGTCCCGGGACAGTTGGCTACACCTTC. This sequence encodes CASSPGTVGYTF.

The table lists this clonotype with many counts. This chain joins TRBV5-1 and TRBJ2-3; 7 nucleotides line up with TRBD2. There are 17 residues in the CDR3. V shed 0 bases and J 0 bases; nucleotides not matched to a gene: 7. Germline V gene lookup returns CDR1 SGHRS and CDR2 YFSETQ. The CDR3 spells CASSLDPSGLSTDTQYF. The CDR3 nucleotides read TGCGCCAGCAGCTTGGACCCTAGCGGACTAAGCACAGATACGCAGTATTTT.

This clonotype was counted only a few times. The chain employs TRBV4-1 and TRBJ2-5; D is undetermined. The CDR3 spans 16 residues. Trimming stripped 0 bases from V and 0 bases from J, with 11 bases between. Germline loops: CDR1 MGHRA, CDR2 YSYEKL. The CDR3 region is CASSQDSSVYQETQYF. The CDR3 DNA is TGCGCCAGCAGCCAAGATTCTTCGGTCTACCAAGAGACCCAGTACTTC.

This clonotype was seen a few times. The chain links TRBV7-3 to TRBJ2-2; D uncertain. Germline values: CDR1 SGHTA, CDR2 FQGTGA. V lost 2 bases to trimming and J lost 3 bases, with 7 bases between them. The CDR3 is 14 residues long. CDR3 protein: CASSLSSYTGELFF. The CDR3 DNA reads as TGTGCCAGCAGCTTATCAAGTTACACCGGGGAGCTGTTTTTT.

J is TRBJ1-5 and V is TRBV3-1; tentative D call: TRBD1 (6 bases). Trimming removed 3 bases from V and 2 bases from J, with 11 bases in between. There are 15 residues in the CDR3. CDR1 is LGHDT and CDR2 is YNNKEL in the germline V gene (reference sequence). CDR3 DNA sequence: TGTGCCAGCAGCCACGGGGGCGCGGGCAATCAGCCCCAGCATTTT. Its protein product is CASSHGGAGNQPQHF. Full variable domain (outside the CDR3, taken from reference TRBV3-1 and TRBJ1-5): DTAVSQTPKYLVTQMGNDKSIKCEQNLGHDTMYWYKQDSKKFLKIMFSYNNKELIINETVPNRFSPKSPDKAHLNLHINSLELGDSAVYFCASSHGGAGNQPQHFGDGTRLSIL.

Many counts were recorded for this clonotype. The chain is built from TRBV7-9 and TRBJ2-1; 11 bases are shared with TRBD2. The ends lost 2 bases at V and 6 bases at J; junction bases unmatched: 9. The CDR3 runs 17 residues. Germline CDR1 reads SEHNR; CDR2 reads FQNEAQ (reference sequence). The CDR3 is CASSLSPLAGGANEQFF. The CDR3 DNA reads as TGTGCCAGCAGCTTAAGCCCTCTAGCGGGGGGTGCCAATGAGCAGTTCTTC.